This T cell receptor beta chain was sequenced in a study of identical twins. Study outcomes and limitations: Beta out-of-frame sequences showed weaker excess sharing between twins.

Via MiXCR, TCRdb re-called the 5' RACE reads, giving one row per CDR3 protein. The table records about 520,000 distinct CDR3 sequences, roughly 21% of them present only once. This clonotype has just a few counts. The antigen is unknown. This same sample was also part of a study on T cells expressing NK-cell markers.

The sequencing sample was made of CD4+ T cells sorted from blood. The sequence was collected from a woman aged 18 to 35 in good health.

The CDR3, as DNA: TGCGCCAGCAGTGACGGAGTCGGGTATACCTACGAGCAGTACTTC. As protein: CASSDGVGYTYEQYF. This chain uses TRBV10-1 with TRBJ2-7; D gene ambiguous. This CDR3 has 15 residues. The germline V and J ends were trimmed by 3 bases and 2 bases, with 14 bases remaining between them. From germline, CDR1 is WNHNN and CDR2 SYGVQD (reference sequence).